This T cell receptor beta chain was obtained from a study of T-cell memory formation after mild COVID-19 (dated by TCRdb to the early 2020s). Regarding the study in general: Most TCR sequence clusters were specific to one of the two donors. T-cell clones expanding and contracting after mild COVID-19 in two donors were tracked by longitudinal TCRalpha and TCRbeta repertoire sequencing. Two young, previously healthy adult volunteers, one female and one male, were included in the cohort. The investigation overall reported the following: The detection of some responding clones in pre-infection memory suggests that pre-existing cross-reactive memory T cells joined the SARS-CoV-2 response. The study covered only two mild cases, and larger cohorts including severe cases with pre-infection samples were considered necessary. SARS-CoV-2 specificity of the second-wave clones peaking on day 37 was not confirmed. Clones that contracted from day 15 to 85 showed balanced CD4/CD8 phenotypes, whereas a second wave of clones that expanded from day 15 to 37 leaned towards CD4+. Contracting CD4+ clones appeared mostly in the CM and EM memory subsets, whereas CD8+ clones were enriched in EMRA.

For sequencing, an Illumina NovaSeq 6000 was employed. Using 5'RACE with constant-segment primers, TCRalpha and TCRbeta cDNA libraries were constructed, with sample barcodes and unique molecular identifiers added in the process. Trizol reagent was used to extract RNA from every sample. Libraries were amplified in two PCR steps, with a second sample barcode and Illumina TruSeq adapters added in the second step. Libraries were sequenced on an Illumina NovaSeq with 2 x 150 bp paired-end reads. The authors processed their data as follows. With migec v1.2.7, reads were demultiplexed and then collapsed into UMI-guided consensus sequences. Using mixcr v2.1.11, UMI consensuses were aligned to TRA and TRB V and J templates and then assembled into clonotypes. A clonotype was counted as expanded or contracted only when both edgeR and NoisET called the clonotype significant, with the noise models trained on biological replicates. For edgeR calls, the cutoffs were a false discovery rate-adjusted p below 0.01 and a log2 fold-change threshold of 1. As an exploratory analysis of dynamics, max-normalized trajectories of the 1000 most abundant clonotypes were examined by PCA with hierarchical clustering. Each responding clone was given a CD4 or CD8 phenotype based on the CD4+ and CD8+ repertoires, which had been sequenced separately. In TCRdb, the public reads were trimmed at Q25 with fastp and aligned with MiXCR, with productive beta chains retained. Entries are consolidated by CDR3 protein sequence, retaining the most common genes and DNA. TCRdb's processing, not the authors' own work, is the source of the V and J calls. The sample data list a few hundred thousand distinct CDR3 sequences, and 24% of these were observed just once. The ten top clones hold around 8.8% of the sample.

This clonotype was observed many times. Its antigen remains unidentified. Base qualities were left out, and no much larger clone turns up one base away. From the cysteine up to the phenylalanine, the CDR3 has a length of 16 residues. Only the CDR3 DNA stays, 48 bases, in frame from base 1. For CDR1 and CDR2, the germline V gene lists SQVTM and ANQGSEA. Germline trimming: 7 bases from V, 4 bases from J; junction bases outside gene matches: 9. PBMCs were isolated by Ficoll-Paque density gradient centrifugation. The receptor was isolated from an adult woman who had mild COVID-19 (a few samples of this study predate the infection). The sample titles of this study are shuffled in the database, so cell type and time point are left out; the donor was told from shared clones. The sequencing input was PBMCs or a T cell subset sorted from them (not recorded which). The chain couples TRBV29-1 to TRBJ2-2; 13 bases in the middle match TRBD2. The nucleotide sequence reads TGCAGCGCATCCGGGACTAGCGGGGTCGGCACCGGGGAGCTGTTTTTT. Its coded protein is CSASGTSGVGTGELFF.